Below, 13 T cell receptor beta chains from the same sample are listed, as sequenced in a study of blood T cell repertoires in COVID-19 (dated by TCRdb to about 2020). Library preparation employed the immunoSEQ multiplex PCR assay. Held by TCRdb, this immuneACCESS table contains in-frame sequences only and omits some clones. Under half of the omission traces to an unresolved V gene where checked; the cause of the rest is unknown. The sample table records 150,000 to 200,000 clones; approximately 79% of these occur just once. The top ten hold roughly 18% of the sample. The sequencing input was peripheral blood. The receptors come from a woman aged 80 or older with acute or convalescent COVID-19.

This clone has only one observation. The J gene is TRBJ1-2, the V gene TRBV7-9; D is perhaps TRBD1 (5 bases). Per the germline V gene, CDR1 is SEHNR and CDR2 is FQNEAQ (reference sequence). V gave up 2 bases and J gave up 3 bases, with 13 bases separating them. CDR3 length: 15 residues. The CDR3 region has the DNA TGTGCCAGCAGCTTATCGGACACACCCTACTATGGCTACACCTTC. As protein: CASSLSDTPYYGYTF.

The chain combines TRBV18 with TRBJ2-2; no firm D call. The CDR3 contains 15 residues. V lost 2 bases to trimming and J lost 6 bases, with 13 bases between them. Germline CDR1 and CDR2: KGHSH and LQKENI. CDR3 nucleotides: TGTGCCAGCTCACCATTGAGTCCGCCCGCCGGGGAGCTGTTTTTT. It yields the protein CASSPLSPPAGELFF.

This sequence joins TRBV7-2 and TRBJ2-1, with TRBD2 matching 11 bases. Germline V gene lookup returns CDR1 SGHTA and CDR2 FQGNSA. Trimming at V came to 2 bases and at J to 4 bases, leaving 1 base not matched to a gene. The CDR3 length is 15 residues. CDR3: CASSLIAGGYNEQFF. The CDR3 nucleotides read TGTGCCAGCAGCTTAATAGCGGGAGGGTACAATGAGCAGTTCTTC.

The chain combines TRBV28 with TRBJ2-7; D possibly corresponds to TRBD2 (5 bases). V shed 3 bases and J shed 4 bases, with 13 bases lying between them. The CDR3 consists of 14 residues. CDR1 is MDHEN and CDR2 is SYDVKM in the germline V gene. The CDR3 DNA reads TGTGCCAGCAGTTTCGGCGGGTCTATGTACGAGCAGTACTTC. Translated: CASSFGGSMYEQYF.

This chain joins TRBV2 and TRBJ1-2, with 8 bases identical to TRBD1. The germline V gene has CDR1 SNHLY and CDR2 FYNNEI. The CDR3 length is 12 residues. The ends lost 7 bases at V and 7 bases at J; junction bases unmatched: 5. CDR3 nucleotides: TGTGCCAGCACCCCGGACAGGGCTGGCTACACCTTC. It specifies CASTPDRAGYTF.

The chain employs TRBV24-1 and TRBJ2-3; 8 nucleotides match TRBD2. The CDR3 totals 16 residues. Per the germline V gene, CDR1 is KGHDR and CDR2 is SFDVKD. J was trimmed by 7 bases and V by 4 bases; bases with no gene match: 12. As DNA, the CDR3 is TGTGCCACCAGTGAACAACGGGAGGGCGGACCATATACGCAGTATTTT. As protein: CATSEQREGGPYTQYF.

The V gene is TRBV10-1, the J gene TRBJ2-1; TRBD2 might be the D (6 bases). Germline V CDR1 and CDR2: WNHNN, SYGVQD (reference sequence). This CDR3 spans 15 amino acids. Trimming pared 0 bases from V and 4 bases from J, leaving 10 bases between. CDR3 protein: CASSESGGWYNEQFF. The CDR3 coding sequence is TGCGCCAGCAGTGAGTCTGGGGGGTGGTACAATGAGCAGTTCTTC.

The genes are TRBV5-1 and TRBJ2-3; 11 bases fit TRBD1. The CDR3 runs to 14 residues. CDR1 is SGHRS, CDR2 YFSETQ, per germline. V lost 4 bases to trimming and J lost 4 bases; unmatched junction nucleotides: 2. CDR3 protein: CASSLGQGADTQYF. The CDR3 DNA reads TGCGCCAGCAGCCTGGGACAGGGGGCAGATACGCAGTATTTT. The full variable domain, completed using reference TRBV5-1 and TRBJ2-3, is KAGVTQTPRYLIKTRGQQVTLSCSPISGHRSVSWYQQTPGQGLQFLFEYFSETQRNKGNFPGRFSGRQFSNSRSEMNVSTLELGDSALYLCASSLGQGADTQYFGPGTRLTVL.

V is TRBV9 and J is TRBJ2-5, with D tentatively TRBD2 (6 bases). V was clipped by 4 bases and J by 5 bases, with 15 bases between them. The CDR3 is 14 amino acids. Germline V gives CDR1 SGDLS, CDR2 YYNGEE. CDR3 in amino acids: CASSPRGVLETQYF. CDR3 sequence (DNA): TGTGCCAGCAGCCCCCGCGGGGTACTGGAGACCCAGTACTTC.

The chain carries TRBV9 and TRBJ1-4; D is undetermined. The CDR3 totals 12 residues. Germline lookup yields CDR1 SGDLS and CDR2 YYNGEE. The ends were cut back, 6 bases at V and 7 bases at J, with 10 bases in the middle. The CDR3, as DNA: TGTGCCAGCAACTCGAATGGTGAAAAACTGTTTTTT. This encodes CASNSNGEKLFF. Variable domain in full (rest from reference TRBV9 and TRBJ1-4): DSGVTQTPKHLITATGQRVTLRCSPRSGDLSVYWYQQSLDQGLQFLIQYYNGEERAKGNILERFSAQQFPDLHSELNLSSLELGDSALYFCASNSNGEKLFFGSGTQLSVL.

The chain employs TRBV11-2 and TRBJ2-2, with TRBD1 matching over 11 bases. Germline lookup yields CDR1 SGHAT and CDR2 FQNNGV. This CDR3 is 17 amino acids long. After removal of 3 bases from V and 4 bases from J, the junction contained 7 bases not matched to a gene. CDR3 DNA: TGTGCCAGCAGCTTGGACAGGGGGCTTACTGGCACCGGGGAGCTGTTTTTT. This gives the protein CASSLDRGLTGTGELFF.

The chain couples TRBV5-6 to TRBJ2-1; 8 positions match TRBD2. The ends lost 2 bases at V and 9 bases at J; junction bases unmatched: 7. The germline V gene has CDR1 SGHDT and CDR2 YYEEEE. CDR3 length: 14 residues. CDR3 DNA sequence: TGTGCCAGCAGCTTTTTCGGGGGGGCTGGTGAGCAGTTCTTC. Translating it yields CASSFFGGAGEQFF.

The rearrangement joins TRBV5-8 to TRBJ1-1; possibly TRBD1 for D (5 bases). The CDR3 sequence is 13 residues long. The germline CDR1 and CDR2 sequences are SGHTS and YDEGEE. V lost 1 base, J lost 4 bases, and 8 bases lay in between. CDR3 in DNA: TGTGCCAGCAGCTTGAGCGGGGGCACTGAAGCTTTCTTT. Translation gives CASSLSGGTEAFF.